The rows below give T cell receptor beta chains drawn from one sample of a study of blood T cells in healthy people across ages. TCRdb reanalysed the 5' RACE reads using MiXCR and keeps one entry per CDR3 protein. The data show some 710,000 distinct CDR3 sequences, about 24% seen once. The specimen sequenced was blood. The receptors originated from a man aged 65 to 79 in good health. Each CDR3 is given without its conserved first and last residue. Only some rows state a clone size, as once, few, many or a class for expanded clones.

J gene: TRBJ2-1
V gene: TRBV12-3/TRBV12-4
clone size: .
CDR3 protein: ASSLAWAGSYNEQF

J gene: TRBJ2-5
V gene: TRBV11-2
clone size: few
CDR3 protein: ASSLGVGWETQY

J gene: TRBJ2-5
V gene: TRBV24-1
clone size: few
CDR3 protein: ATSDGGGPSRETQY

J gene: TRBJ1-1
V gene: TRBV20-1
clone size: few
CDR3 protein: SARKVRGGGTEAF

J gene: TRBJ2-5
V gene: TRBV12-3/TRBV12-4
clone size: .
CDR3 protein: ASSLSRLAGNKETQY

J gene: TRBJ2-5
V gene: TRBV28
clone size: .
CDR3 protein: ASSFRGGLKETQY

J gene: TRBJ1-6
V gene: TRBV12-3/TRBV12-4
clone size: .
CDR3 protein: AGSKVIGSYNSPLH

J gene: TRBJ1-2
V gene: TRBV7-2
clone size: many
CDR3 protein: ASSLELSPNYGYT

J gene: TRBJ1-1
V gene: TRBV5-6
clone size: .
CDR3 protein: ASSVLDRGGMNTEAF

J gene: TRBJ1-5
V gene: TRBV6-1
clone size: few
CDR3 protein: ASTQAGQSFRNQPQH

J gene: TRBJ2-2
V gene: TRBV5-6
clone size: .
CDR3 protein: ASSLAGNRELF

J gene: TRBJ1-1
V gene: TRBV29-1
clone size: .
CDR3 protein: SVAQGRTEAF

J gene: TRBJ1-5
V gene: TRBV20-1
clone size: many
CDR3 protein: SPKQGAGNQPQH

J gene: .
V gene: TRBV6-5
clone size: few
CDR3 protein: ARRPGLAGNEQF

J gene: TRBJ2-4
V gene: TRBV7-8
clone size: few
CDR3 protein: ASSSLGVGKNIQY

J gene: .
V gene: TRBV18
clone size: .
CDR3 protein: ASSPWTSGEAQY

J gene: TRBJ2-5
V gene: TRBV6-6
clone size: .
CDR3 protein: ASSYGTSALQETQY

J gene: TRBJ1-5
V gene: TRBV18
clone size: .
CDR3 protein: ASSPQSDAGALNQPQH